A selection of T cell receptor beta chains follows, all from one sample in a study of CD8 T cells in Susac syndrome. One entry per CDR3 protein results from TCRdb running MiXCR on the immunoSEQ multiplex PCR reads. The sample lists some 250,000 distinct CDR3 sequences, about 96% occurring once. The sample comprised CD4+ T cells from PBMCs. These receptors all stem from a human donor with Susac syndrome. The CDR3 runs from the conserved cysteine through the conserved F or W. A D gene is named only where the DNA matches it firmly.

DNA: TGTGCCAGCAGCGTTCTTTGGGACAGGAACACTGAAGCTTTCTTT
CDR3: CASSVLWDRNTEAFF
V: TRBV9
D: TRBD1
J: TRBJ1-1

DNA: TGTGCCAGCAGCCACAATATGAACACTGAAGCTTTCTTT
CDR3: CASSHNMNTEAFF
V: TRBV14
D: NA
J: TRBJ1-1

DNA: TGTGCCAGCAGTGGGTCAGACAGGGGGTTTGACGAGCAGTACTTC
CDR3: CASSGSDRGFDEQYF
V: TRBV2
D: TRBD1
J: TRBJ2-7

DNA: TGTGCCAGCAGTTTAGTGAAATTGCGGGGCTACACCTTC
CDR3: CASSLVKLRGYTF
V: TRBV28
D: NA
J: TRBJ1-2

DNA: TGTGCCAGCAGCCAGTGGGGTGGGGCCCGGGAGACCCAGTACTTC
CDR3: CASSQWGGARETQYF
V: TRBV11-2
D: NA
J: TRBJ2-5

DNA: TGTGCCAGCAGCAGCGGACAGGGGGCGTCTGGGGCCAACGTCCTGACTTTC
CDR3: CASSSGQGASGANVLTF
V: TRBV9
D: TRBD1
J: TRBJ2-6

DNA: TGTGCCAGTAGACCGGGGCCGGCCGGGGAAAAACTGTTTTTT
CDR3: CASRPGPAGEKLFF
V: TRBV7-2
D: NA
J: TRBJ1-4

DNA: TGTGCCAGCAGTGTTAGGGCAGAGACCCAGTACTTC
CDR3: CASSVRAETQYF
V: TRBV2
D: NA
J: TRBJ2-5

DNA: TGTGCCAGCAGCACCAATGGAGGGGCTACTGAAGCTTTCTTT
CDR3: CASSTNGGATEAFF
V: TRBV2
D: NA
J: TRBJ1-1

DNA: TGTGCCACCAGCGGCCTAAGTCGCACCGCTGGCTACACCTTC
CDR3: CATSGLSRTAGYTF
V: TRBV15
D: NA
J: TRBJ1-2

DNA: TGTGCCAGCTCACCTACAGTAACTAATGAAAAACTGTTTTTT
CDR3: CASSPTVTNEKLFF
V: TRBV18
D: NA
J: TRBJ1-4

DNA: TGTGCCAGCAGCCCAGGGGGCGCATTGAATCAGCCCCAGCATTTT
CDR3: CASSPGGALNQPQHF
V: TRBV7-9
D: TRBD1
J: TRBJ1-5

DNA: TGCAGTGCCCACCGACAGGGGTTTCCTGGACAGCCCCAGCATTTT
CDR3: CSAHRQGFPGQPQHF
V: TRBV20-1
D: TRBD1
J: TRBJ1-5

DNA: TGTGCCAGCTCCAGGACTAGCGGGAGAGATACGCAGTATTTT
CDR3: CASSRTSGRDTQYF
V: TRBV18
D: TRBD2
J: TRBJ2-3

DNA: TGCAGTGCTAGTACTCCCCCGGGACAAGAGACCCAGTACTTC
CDR3: CSASTPPGQETQYF
V: TRBV20-1
D: NA
J: TRBJ2-5

DNA: TGTGCCGCGGCCAGGGACACTGTGAACACCGGGGAGCTGTTTTTT
CDR3: CAAARDTVNTGELFF
V: TRBV6-5
D: NA
J: TRBJ2-2

DNA: TGCAGTGCTAGAGTGGCTAGCGGGAGTAGCGATACGCAGTATTTT
CDR3: CSARVASGSSDTQYF
V: TRBV20-1
D: TRBD2
J: TRBJ2-3

DNA: TGTGCCACCAGTGACCCTAGCGGTCTAAGTAATGAGCAGTTCTTC
CDR3: CATSDPSGLSNEQFF
V: TRBV24-1
D: TRBD2
J: TRBJ2-1

DNA: TGTGCCAGCAGCCCCCCCCTAGCAGCGGGTTACAATGAGCAGTTCTTC
CDR3: CASSPPLAAGYNEQFF
V: TRBV9
D: NA
J: TRBJ2-1

DNA: TGTGCCTGGAGTGTACCAGGGATGAACACTGAAGTTTTCTTT
CDR3: CAWSVPGMNTEVFF
V: TRBV30
D: NA
J: TRBJ1-1

DNA: TGTGCCAGCAGTCCACCGGGACTAGCGGCGCAAGAGACCCAGTACTTC
CDR3: CASSPPGLAAQETQYF
V: TRBV6-1
D: TRBD2
J: TRBJ2-5

DNA: TGCAGTGCTAGAGCCCTACAGGGACCCATGAACACTGAAGCTTTCTTT
CDR3: CSARALQGPMNTEAFF
V: TRBV20-1
D: NA
J: TRBJ1-1

DNA: TGCGCCAGCAGCTCCCCCTCGGGGGGGGAGAACTATGGCTACACCTTC
CDR3: CASSSPSGGENYGYTF
V: TRBV5-1
D: NA
J: TRBJ1-2

DNA: TGTGCCAGCAGCGCTCCCCGGCAGGGCCGCTACAATGAGCAGTTCTTC
CDR3: CASSAPRQGRYNEQFF
V: TRBV9
D: NA
J: TRBJ2-1